These T cell receptor beta chains were read from a single sample in a study of cytomegalovirus exposure and HLA in healthy donors. Some clones are missing from TCRdb's copy, which holds only in-frame ones; the method was immunoSEQ multiplex PCR. Among about 210,000 clones listed, over 80% were seen once. The sample consisted of PBMCs. The receptors stem from a man in his forties or fifties in good health and CMV-seropositive. CDR3s include the opening cysteine and the closing phenylalanine or tryptophan. A D gene is named only where the DNA matches it firmly. Clone size appears in some rows only: once, few, many, or a class for an expanded clone.

clone size	V gene	J gene	D gene	CDR3 DNA	CDR3 protein
-	TRBV5-4	TRBJ1-1	TRBD1	TGTGCCAGCAGCGCCGGGACAGGGATCGTCACTGAAGCTTTCTTT	CASSAGTGIVTEAFF
-	TRBV18	TRBJ1-1	-	TGTGCCAGCTCACCGTTACAGGACATGAACACTGAAGCTTTCTTT	CASSPLQDMNTEAFF
many	TRBV12-2	TRBJ1-5	-	TGTGCAAGTCGCTTAGAGGGGTGCCAGCCCCAGCATTTT	CASRLEGCQPQHF
-	TRBV9	TRBJ2-1	TRBD2	TGTGCCAGCAGCGTAGTCGGGGGAGGGACCTATGAGCAGTTCTTC	CASSVVGGGTYEQFF
-	TRBV5-4	TRBJ2-7	TRBD2	TGTGCCAGCAGCGATCCCGGGACTAGCGCCTACGAGCAGTACTTC	CASSDPGTSAYEQYF
-	TRBV6-5	TRBJ2-3	-	TGTGCCAGCAGTTACTCGATGGCGGGGGCTACGCAGTATTTT	CASSYSMAGATQYF
medium-sized	TRBV19	TRBJ1-1	-	TGTGCCAGTAGTTTACAGGGCCTGAACACTGAAGCTTTCTTT	CASSLQGLNTEAFF
-	TRBV30	TRBJ2-7	-	TGTGCCTGGAGGTGGGAGAACACCCCTCTCTACGAGCAGTACTTC	CAWRWENTPLYEQYF
-	TRBV18	TRBJ1-1	-	TGTGCCAGCTCACCATCCGTGGGCGGGATGAACACTGAAGCTTTCTTT	CASSPSVGGMNTEAFF
-	TRBV11-2	TRBJ2-3	TRBD2	TGTGCCAGCAGCTTAGTATCCCGGGGGGCGCAGTATTTT	CASSLVSRGAQYF
-	TRBV9	TRBJ2-5	TRBD2	TGTGCCAGCAGCGTAGTGTCTAGCGGCCAAGAGACCCAGTACTTC	CASSVVSSGQETQYF
-	TRBV5-1	TRBJ1-3	-	TGCGCCAGCAGCGTGGGGACGTCCGGGAGGGGAGTTGGAAACACCATATATTTT	CASSVGTSGRGVGNTIYF
-	TRBV2	TRBJ2-7	-	TGTGCCAGCAGTGAACAACTAGCAGGCGAGCAGTACTTC	CASSEQLAGEQYF
-	TRBV18	TRBJ2-5	TRBD1	TGTGCCAGCTCAACGGGACAGGGGTACCAAGAGACCCAGTACTTC	CASSTGQGYQETQYF
-	TRBV18	TRBJ2-1	TRBD2	TGTGCCAGCTCACCTGGACTAGCGGTCTCCTACAATGAGCAGTTCTTC	CASSPGLAVSYNEQFF
-	TRBV6-1	TRBJ1-5	-	TGTGCCAGCAGTGAACTATCTCTAATTCATCAGCCCCAGCATTTT	CASSELSLIHQPQHF
-	TRBV15	TRBJ2-1	TRBD2	TGTGCCACCAGGAATACGGGACTAGCGGGAGAATTAGGGAATGAGCAGTTCTTC	CATRNTGLAGELGNEQFF
-	TRBV19	TRBJ1-1	TRBD1	TGTGCCAGTAGCCGGACAGGGATGACTGAAGCTTTCTTT	CASSRTGMTEAFF
-	TRBV5-1	TRBJ2-1	TRBD2	TGCGCCAGCAGCTTGGCCGAGGTAGCGGGAGCAGGTGAGCAGTTCTTC	CASSLAEVAGAGEQFF
-	TRBV11-2	TRBJ2-1	TRBD2	TGTGCCAGCAGCTACCAGCGGGGTAACAATGAGCAGTTCTTC	CASSYQRGNNEQFF
-	TRBV7-6	TRBJ1-1	TRBD1	TGTGCCAGCAGCTTAGCTGCCCGGAACAGGGGGTCGTGGACTGAAGCTTTCTTT	CASSLAARNRGSWTEAFF
-	TRBV6-6	TRBJ1-3	-	TGTGCCAGCAGTTACGACACATCCTCTGGAAACACCATATATTTT	CASSYDTSSGNTIYF
-	TRBV4-1	TRBJ2-1	TRBD1	TGCGCCAGCAGCCAAGTGACAGGGGGCACATACAATGAGCAGTTCTTC	CASSQVTGGTYNEQFF
-	TRBV14	TRBJ2-1	TRBD2	TGTGCCAGCAGCCAAGCCGGGAGGGGGTACAATGAGCAGTTCTTC	CASSQAGRGYNEQFF
-	TRBV27	TRBJ2-3	-	TGTGCCAGCAGTTCGACTCAGGGGTGGACCACAGATACGCAGTATTTT	CASSSTQGWTTDTQYF
-	TRBV6-5	TRBJ1-4	-	TGTGCCAGCAGTTTGGGAGGAGGGGCTAGTGAAAAACTGTTTTTT	CASSLGGGASEKLFF
-	TRBV19	TRBJ2-1	-	TGTGCCAGTAGGGCAGGTCCCTACAATGAGCAGTTCTTC	CASRAGPYNEQFF
-	TRBV19	TRBJ2-3	-	TGTGCCAGCCTTAGCCCAAACACAGATACGCAGTATTTT	CASLSPNTDTQYF
-	TRBV6-5	TRBJ1-2	TRBD1	TGTGCCAGCAGTGGGACAGGCCCCTATGGCTACACCTTC	CASSGTGPYGYTF
-	TRBV5-1	TRBJ1-1	TRBD1	TGCGCCAGCAGCGACGACAGGGGAAACACTGAAGCTTTCTTT	CASSDDRGNTEAFF
-	TRBV6-1	TRBJ1-5	-	TGTGCCAGCAGTGACCCTAGGGGGACGCGACAGCCCCAGCATTTT	CASSDPRGTRQPQHF
-	TRBV7-9	TRBJ1-1	TRBD1	TGTGCCAGCAGAAGGGACAGAAATCTGAACACTGAAGCTTTCTTT	CASRRDRNLNTEAFF
-	TRBV5-8	TRBJ2-3	TRBD2	TGTGCCAGCAGCCGTTCCGGGACTAGCGCCTCTAGCACAGATACGCAGTATTTT	CASSRSGTSASSTDTQYF
few	TRBV4-1	TRBJ2-5	TRBD2	TGCGCCAGCAGCCAAGACGGGGAGGGCCTTGAGACCCAGTACTTC	CASSQDGEGLETQYF
-	TRBV29-1	TRBJ2-1	-	TGCAGCCACCCCGGACTCACAAATGAGCAGTTCTTC	CSHPGLTNEQFF
-	TRBV12-5	TRBJ2-1	-	TGTGCTAGTGGTTATCCTAACAGGGCGCCTGAGCAGTTCTTC	CASGYPNRAPEQFF
few	TRBV6-1	TRBJ1-1	TRBD1	TGTGCCACCATCAGTCAGGGGGCTTACACTGAAGCTTTCTTT	CATISQGAYTEAFF
-	TRBV29-1	TRBJ1-2	TRBD1	TGCAGCGTTGAAGCGCCTGACAGGGGATTCGGGTATGGCTACACCTTC	CSVEAPDRGFGYGYTF
-	TRBV6-5	TRBJ1-5	-	TGTGCCAGCAGGCCGACAACACATAGCAATCAGCCCCAGCATTTT	CASRPTTHSNQPQHF
-	TRBV25-1	TRBJ2-1	TRBD2	TGTGCCAGCAGTGAAGTAGCGGGAAACTCAAATGAGCAGTTCTTC	CASSEVAGNSNEQFF
-	TRBV9	TRBJ1-2	-	TGTGCCAGCAGCGTAGCCGGCTATGGCTACACCTTC	CASSVAGYGYTF
-	TRBV6-5	TRBJ2-5	-	TGTGCCAGCAGTTACGGCAGGGTTAAGGGAGAGACCCAGTACTTC	CASSYGRVKGETQYF
-	TRBV5-1	TRBJ2-1	TRBD2	TGCGCCAGCAGCCCGAGACTAGCGGGAGATGCATACAATGAGCAGTTCTTC	CASSPRLAGDAYNEQFF
-	TRBV6-6	TRBJ2-7	-	TGTGCCAGCAGTTCGGGGCAGGGGAGCTCCTACGAGCAGTACTTC	CASSSGQGSSYEQYF
-	TRBV29-1	TRBJ2-5	TRBD1	TGCAGCGCCCAGACAGGGGGCGCAGGACAGACCCAGTACTTC	CSAQTGGAGQTQYF
-	TRBV7-3	TRBJ2-2	TRBD2	TGTGCCAGCAGGTTGGGAGGGGCGTCGAACACCGGGGAGCTGTTTTTT	CASRLGGASNTGELFF
-	TRBV19	TRBJ1-5	TRBD1	TGTGCCAGTAGGACAGGGCAAAATCAGCCCCAGCATTTT	CASRTGQNQPQHF
many	TRBV6-6	TRBJ1-5	TRBD1	TGTGCCAGCAGTTACGAGGGGGCCAGCAATCAGCCCCAGCATTTT	CASSYEGASNQPQHF
-	TRBV7-3	TRBJ2-7	TRBD2	TGTGCCAGCAGCGCCACCGGGACTAGTGGGGACGAGCAGTACTTC	CASSATGTSGDEQYF
-	TRBV14	TRBJ2-3	TRBD2	TGTGCCAGCAGCCAAGCCCGACTAGCGGGGACAGATACGCAGTATTTT	CASSQARLAGTDTQYF
-	TRBV5-4	TRBJ2-6	-	TGTGCCAGCAGCTTGGAACGGAGCCTGACTTTC	CASSLERSLTF
-	TRBV18	TRBJ2-1	TRBD2	TGTGCCAGCTCACCCCCATCGAGTCTAGCGGGAGAATGGGAGGGTTACAATGAGCAGTTCTTC	CASSPPSSLAGEWEGYNEQFF
-	TRBV5-1	TRBJ2-3	-	TGCGCCAGCAGCTTGTCATCGGGTACAGATACGCAGTATTTT	CASSLSSGTDTQYF
-	TRBV5-1	TRBJ1-2	-	TGCGCCAGCAGCAGAGTAGGGGGTGGCTACACCTTC	CASSRVGGGYTF
-	TRBV5-1	TRBJ2-5	TRBD2	TGCGCCAGCAGCTTGACTAGCGGGAGCGAGACCCAGTACTTC	CASSLTSGSETQYF
-	TRBV6-5	TRBJ2-1	TRBD2	TGTGCCAGCAGTTACTCGAACGGGAGGGCAAACAATGAGCAGTTCTTC	CASSYSNGRANNEQFF
-	TRBV7-9	TRBJ2-5	-	TGTTCCAGCAGTTTCACGACTAGACAAGAGACCCAGTACTTC	CSSSFTTRQETQYF
once	TRBV5-6	TRBJ2-3	-	TGTGCCAGCAGCTACAGGAACAGCACAGATACGCAGTATTTT	CASSYRNSTDTQYF
-	TRBV27	TRBJ1-5	-	TGTGCCAGCAGTTTTGGGGCAGCCGGTCAGCCCCAGCATTTT	CASSFGAAGQPQHF
-	TRBV5-5	TRBJ2-7	TRBD1	TGTGCCAGCAGCGCGGAGACAGGGTCCTACGAGCAGTACTTC	CASSAETGSYEQYF